One sample yielded the 31 T cell receptor beta chains listed below, sequenced in a study of cytotoxic CD8 clonotypes in ibrutinib-treated CLL. Clones were read by immunoSEQ multiplex PCR, and TCRdb kept only the in-frame ones, dropping some. The sample includes roughly 250,000 clones, less than 75% of them seen just once. Material: PBMCs, obtained after 24 months of ibrutinib treatment. The receptors were gathered from a human donor with chronic lymphocytic leukemia.

This clone appeared a few times. The chain recombines TRBV19 with TRBJ2-7; TRBD1 aligns across 9 bases. Germline lookup yields CDR1 LNHDA and CDR2 SQIVND (reference sequence). Losses at the gene ends were 6 bases for V and 5 bases for J; bases not matched to a gene: 5. This CDR3 has 13 amino acids. The CDR3: CASSFTGGDEQYF. As DNA, the CDR3 is TGTGCCAGTAGCTTTACAGGGGGCGACGAGCAGTACTTC. Based on the CDR3 plus reference TRBV19 and TRBJ2-7, the full variable domain is DGGITQSPKYLFRKEGQNVTLSCEQNLNHDAMYWYRQDPGQGLRLIYYSQIVNDFQKGDIAEGYSVSREKKESFPLTVTSAQKNPTAFYLCASSFTGGDEQYFGPGTRLTVT.

J is TRBJ2-3 and V is TRBV5-1; D perhaps matches TRBD2 (5 bases). The germline V gene encodes CDR1 SGHRS and CDR2 YFSETQ. CDR3 size: 14 residues. V was trimmed by 2 bases and J by 3 bases, leaving 10 bases between them. The CDR3: CASSLSGSTDTQYF. The CDR3 DNA reads as TGCGCCAGCAGCTTAAGCGGATCGACAGATACGCAGTATTTT.

The V gene is TRBV9, the J gene TRBJ2-2; TRBD1 matches 8 bases. In germline, CDR1 is SGDLS, CDR2 YYNGEE. V lost 0 bases and J lost 4; bases outside the gene matches: 5. The CDR3 spans 16 residues. For the CDR3, the DNA is TGTGCCAGCAGCGTAGCTCAGGGGGCGAGCACCGGGGAGCTGTTTTTT. Protein sequence: CASSVAQGASTGELFF.

V gene TRBV27 combines with J gene TRBJ1-4; D gene ambiguous. Germline V gives CDR1 MNHEY, CDR2 SMNVEV (reference sequence). V was cut by 2 bases and J by 14 bases, with 15 bases left in between. This CDR3 has 13 amino acids. CDR3 sequence (DNA): TGTGCCAGCAGTTTAGGGCAGAACCGAGCTCTGTTTTTT. Translation gives CASSLGQNRALFF.

The chain employs TRBV6-5 and TRBJ2-1, with 10 positions matching TRBD2. The V gene end was trimmed by 4 bases and the J gene end by 9 bases; junction bases not matched to a gene: 6. Germline V gene data show CDR1 as MNHEY and CDR2 as SVGAGI. The CDR3 totals 14 residues. The CDR3 region has the DNA TGTGCCAGCAGTTCCCGAATAGCGGGAGGTGAGCAGTTCTTC. Its translation: CASSSRIAGGEQFF.

The chain employs TRBV5-1 and TRBJ1-4; no reliable D call. Trimming took 7 bases from V and 0 from J, leaving 10 bases between them. CDR1 and CDR2 (germline): SGHRS, YFSETQ. The CDR3 consists of 14 residues. CDR3 region: CASQRAATNEKLFF. Written as DNA, the CDR3 is TGCGCCAGCCAAAGGGCAGCAACTAATGAAAAACTGTTTTTT.

This clone is a singleton in its sample. CDR3 region: CASSYSAGFYEQYF. In DNA, the CDR3 is TGTGCCAGCAGTTACTCGGCGGGGTTCTACGAGCAGTACTTC. This sequence joins TRBV6-5 and TRBJ2-7; weak D call: TRBD2 (6 bases). Germline V lookup: CDR1 MNHEY, CDR2 SVGAGI. Between the trimmed V and J ends, which lost 0 bases and 3 bases, there was a span of 9 bases. The CDR3 spans 14 residues.

The chain uses TRBV7-3 and TRBJ2-2, with unresolved D. The CDR3 runs 13 residues. Germline V gives CDR1 SGHTA, CDR2 FQGTGA. The germline V and J ends were trimmed by 5 bases and 5 bases, with 9 bases remaining between them. CDR3 in amino acids: CASSPQDTGELFF. CDR3 DNA: TGTGCCAGCAGCCCGCAGGATACCGGGGAGCTGTTTTTT.

The chain combines TRBV7-9 with TRBJ2-4; 12 positions match TRBD2. Germline CDR1 reads SEHNR; CDR2 reads FQNEAQ (reference sequence). CDR3 size: 17 residues. After removal of 6 bases from V and 4 bases from J, the junction contained 10 bases not matched to a gene. The CDR3 DNA sequence: TGTGCCAGCAGTTTACAGACTAGCGGGAGTGGGAAAAACATTCAGTACTTC. Protein product: CASSLQTSGSGKNIQYF. Full variable domain (outside the CDR3, taken from reference TRBV7-9 and TRBJ2-4): DTGVSQNPRHKITKRGQNVTFRCDPISEHNRLYWYRQTLGQGPEFLTYFQNEAQLEKSRLLSDRFSAERPKGSFSTLEIQRTEQGDSAMYLCASSLQTSGSGKNIQYFGAGTRLSVL.

The V gene is TRBV7-9, the J gene TRBJ2-1; TRBD2 might be the D (5 bases). With 3 bases removed from V and 3 bases from J, the gap between germline ends came to 6 bases. This CDR3 is 13 amino acids long. In germline, CDR1 is SEHNR, CDR2 FQNEAQ (reference sequence). In nucleotides, the CDR3 is TGTGCCAGCAGCTTCGAGGGCTACAATGAGCAGTTCTTC. As protein: CASSFEGYNEQFF.

The rearrangement uses TRBV6-5 and TRBJ1-5; D not certain. Germline V gives CDR1 MNHEY, CDR2 SVGAGI. V shed 0 bases and J shed 3 bases, with 9 bases lying between them. The CDR3 extends over 15 amino acids. CDR3 coding DNA: TGTGCCAGCAGTTACTCGATTTATTACAATCAGCCCCAGCATTTT. Its translation is CASSYSIYYNQPQHF.

The table lists this clone with a few counts. The chain links TRBV14 to TRBJ1-2; possible D gene TRBD1, 5 bases. From germline, CDR1 is SGHDN and CDR2 FVKESK. Deletions cut 7 bases from V and 7 bases from J, with 13 bases between. The CDR3 covers 12 residues. CDR3 residues: CASNVRGGGYTF. The CDR3 nucleotides are TGTGCCAGCAATGTGAGGGGAGGTGGCTACACCTTC.

V usage is TRBV28 and J usage is TRBJ1-2; D uncertain. V lost 11 bases and J lost 1, with 11 bases in between. Germline CDR1 and CDR2: MDHEN and SYDVKM. The CDR3 loop spans 12 amino acids. The CDR3 bases are TGTGCCGGCCTTGATGGTAACTATGGCTACACCTTC. Translated: CAGLDGNYGYTF.

CDR3 sequence reads: CAFSRGVDGNTDTQYF. The CDR3 region has the DNA TGTGCCTTTTCACGGGGGGTTGACGGCAACACAGATACGCAGTATTTT. The chain links TRBV10-3 to TRBJ2-3, with TRBD2 matching 7 bases. This CDR3 contains 16 residues. V trimming: 11 bases; J trimming: 2 bases; junction bases outside the gene matches: 16. From germline, CDR1 is ENHRY and CDR2 SYGVKD.

In its sample, this clone was seen a few times. The rearrangement joins TRBV6-5 to TRBJ1-4; TRBD1 is a possible D gene (5 bases). Germline CDR1 and CDR2: MNHEY and SVGAGI. The CDR3 is made up of 13 amino acids. V was pared by 2 bases and J by 7 bases, with 8 bases between. The CDR3 loop is CASSYRGSEKLFF. In nucleotides, the CDR3 is TGTGCCAGCAGTTACCGGGGGTCTGAAAAACTGTTTTTT.

The rearrangement uses TRBV5-1 and TRBJ1-4; no reliable D call. The V gene lost 3 bases and the J gene lost 5 bases, with 14 bases spanning the gap. The length of the CDR3 is 15 residues. CDR1 and CDR2 (germline): SGHRS, YFSETQ. In nucleotides, the CDR3 is TGCGCCAGCAGCTCCTGGACGGGAGGAAATGAAAAACTGTTTTTT. It specifies CASSSWTGGNEKLFF.

In its sample, this clone was seen a few times. The J gene is TRBJ2-6, the V gene TRBV7-2; maybe TRBD1 (6 bases). V lost 3 bases to trimming and J lost 2 bases, with 8 bases between them. The CDR3 has 15 residues. Germline assignment: CDR1 SGHTA and CDR2 FQGNSA. Written as DNA, the CDR3 is TGTGCCAGCAGCTTTACAGGGACTGGGGCCAACGTCCTGACTTTC. This encodes CASSFTGTGANVLTF.

The table lists this clone with many counts. J is TRBJ2-1 and V is TRBV7-2, with no clear D. V lost 4 bases to trimming and J lost 8 bases, with 6 bases between them. Germline lookup yields CDR1 SGHTA and CDR2 FQGNSA. CDR3 length: 11 amino acids. The CDR3 reads CASSYLYEQFF. CDR3 nucleotide sequence: TGTGCCAGCAGCTACCTTTATGAGCAGTTCTTC.

V gene TRBV28 combines with J gene TRBJ2-7, with 9 bases that match TRBD2. Trimming cost V 6 bases and J 3 bases; bases outside gene matches: 12. The germline V gene has CDR1 MDHEN and CDR2 SYDVKM. The CDR3 is made up of 16 amino acids. The CDR3 spells CASSTWVLAGLYEQYF. CDR3 coding DNA: TGTGCCAGCAGCACTTGGGTCCTAGCGGGGCTCTACGAGCAGTACTTC.

This clone has more than one count but fewer than ten. The rearrangement uses TRBV29-1 and TRBJ1-1; 7 nucleotides line up with TRBD1. The CDR3 runs 11 residues. V was pared by 6 bases and J by 6 bases, with 4 bases of the junction left unmatched. The germline V gene has CDR1 SQVTM and CDR2 ANQGSEA. The CDR3 reads CSVRTGAEAFF. CDR3 nucleotides: TGCAGCGTCAGGACAGGAGCTGAAGCTTTCTTT.

The rearrangement joins TRBV6-5 to TRBJ1-2; 7 nucleotides align to TRBD1. Germline V gene sequence: CDR1 MNHEY, CDR2 SVGAGI. The CDR3 totals 14 residues. Unmatched junction bases numbered 6, after V lost 4 bases and J lost 4 bases. Here the CDR3 reads CASSSRDRSYGYTF. The CDR3 coding sequence is TGTGCCAGCAGTTCCCGGGACAGATCCTATGGCTACACCTTC.

CDR3 DNA: TGTGCCAGCAGCTTAAGTGGGACAGGGGTCCACGAGCAGTACTTC. Protein sequence: CASSLSGTGVHEQYF. This chain connects TRBV7-3 to TRBJ2-7; TRBD1 matches at 10 bases. Germline loops: CDR1 SGHTA, CDR2 FQGTGA. The CDR3 covers 15 residues. V gave up 1 base and J gave up 5 bases; unmatched junction bases: 5.

J is TRBJ2-7 and V is TRBV29-1; TRBD2 agrees at 8 bases. J gave up 7 bases and V 4 bases, and 9 bases lay outside the gene matches. The CDR3 spans 13 residues. Germline V gene lookup returns CDR1 SQVTM and CDR2 ANQGSEA. CDR3 amino acids: CSVAEREIFEQYF. The CDR3 region has the DNA TGCAGCGTTGCTGAGCGGGAGATTTTTGAGCAGTACTTC.

The chain recombines TRBV28 with TRBJ1-3, with TRBD1 identical over 8 bases. This CDR3 has 15 amino acids. Per the germline V gene, CDR1 is MDHEN and CDR2 is SYDVKM. The J segment lost 1 base and the V segment lost 6 bases, leaving 5 bases of the junction unmatched. CDR3 sequence: CASRRGQDSGNTIYF. The CDR3 nucleotides are TGTGCCAGCAGAAGGGGACAGGATTCTGGAAACACCATATATTTT.

This clone was detected once. The chain recombines TRBV4-2 with TRBJ1-1, with D maybe TRBD1 (6 bases). Germline CDR1 and CDR2: LGHNA and YNFKEQ. The CDR3 has 15 amino acids. V lost 4 bases, J lost 1 base, and 13 bases lay in between. In DNA form, the CDR3 reads TGTGCCAGCAGCCCAAGGGGGACATCGAACACTGAAGCTTTCTTT. Translation: CASSPRGTSNTEAFF.

The genes are TRBV25-1 and TRBJ2-2, with 8 bases that match TRBD2. Germline assignment: CDR1 MGHDK and CDR2 SYGVNS. The CDR3 totals 16 residues. The V gene end was trimmed by 6 bases and the J gene end by 3 bases; junction bases not matched to a gene: 9. The DNA for the CDR3 is TGTGCCAGCAGGACCGGCAGCGGGGGAGACACCGGGGAGCTGTTTTTT. Translated, it gives CASRTGSGGDTGELFF.

V usage is TRBV6-6 and J usage is TRBJ1-5, with D perhaps TRBD1 (6 bases). V lost 9 bases and J lost 5, with 14 bases in between. CDR3 size: 13 residues. Germline CDR1 is MNHNY and CDR2 is SVGAGI (reference sequence). The CDR3 nucleotides read TGTGCCAGTTCCAGGGGCCTTTATCAGCCCCAGCATTTT. This sequence encodes CASSRGLYQPQHF.

The chain joins TRBV19 to TRBJ2-3; the match to TRBD1 covers 7 bases. From germline, CDR1 is LNHDA and CDR2 SQIVND (reference sequence). This CDR3 region has 16 residues. V shed 7 bases, J shed 1 base, and the junction held 11 bases outside the gene matches. The CDR3 reads CASNVDWTGGTDTQYF. CDR3 sequence (DNA): TGTGCCAGTAACGTCGATTGGACAGGAGGCACAGATACGCAGTATTTT.

The rearrangement joins TRBV29-1 to TRBJ2-1; the D gene is possibly TRBD2 (5 bases). Trimming stripped 3 bases from V and 0 bases from J, with 12 bases between. CDR3 length: 15 residues. CDR1 is SQVTM and CDR2 is ANQGSEA in the germline V gene. CDR3 bases: TGCAGCGTTGAGGCCGACTATAGCTCCTACAATGAGCAGTTCTTC. Amino acid sequence: CSVEADYSSYNEQFF.

The V and J genes are TRBV7-9 and TRBJ2-1; perhaps TRBD1 as D (5 bases). Between the trimmed V and J ends, which lost 0 bases and 9 bases, there was a span of 6 bases. Germline CDR1 and CDR2: SEHNR and FQNEAQ (reference sequence). The CDR3 totals 12 residues. This chain's CDR3 is CASSLAQAEQFF. In DNA, the CDR3 is TGTGCCAGCAGCTTAGCACAGGCTGAGCAGTTCTTC.

This chain uses TRBV18 with TRBJ2-7, with D possibly being TRBD1 (5 bases). Germline CDR1 KGHSH, CDR2 LQKENI. The CDR3 has 15 amino acids. Trimming cost V 3 bases and J 1 base, with 13 bases left between them. CDR3 protein: CASSPGQAVSYEQYF. As DNA, the CDR3 is TGTGCCAGCTCACCGGGGCAGGCCGTATCCTACGAGCAGTACTTC.